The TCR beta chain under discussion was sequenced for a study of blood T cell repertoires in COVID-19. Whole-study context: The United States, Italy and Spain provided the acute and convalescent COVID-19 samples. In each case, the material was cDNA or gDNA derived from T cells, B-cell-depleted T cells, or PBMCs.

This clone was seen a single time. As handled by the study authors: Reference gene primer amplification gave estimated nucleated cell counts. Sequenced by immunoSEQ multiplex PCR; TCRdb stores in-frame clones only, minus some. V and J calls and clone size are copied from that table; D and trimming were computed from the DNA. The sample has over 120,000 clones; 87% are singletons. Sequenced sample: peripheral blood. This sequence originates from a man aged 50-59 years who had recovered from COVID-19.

DNA for the CDR3: TGTGCCAGCAGTTACTCGGGGGGGGCTTGGACTGAAGCTTTCTTT. Translating gives CASSYSGGAWTEAFF. This chain connects TRBV6-6 to TRBJ1-1; a weak D match, TRBD1 (6 bases). Germline loops: CDR1 MNHNY, CDR2 SVGAGI (reference sequence). V gave up 0 bases and J gave up 5 bases, with 13 bases separating them. CDR3 length: 15 amino acids.